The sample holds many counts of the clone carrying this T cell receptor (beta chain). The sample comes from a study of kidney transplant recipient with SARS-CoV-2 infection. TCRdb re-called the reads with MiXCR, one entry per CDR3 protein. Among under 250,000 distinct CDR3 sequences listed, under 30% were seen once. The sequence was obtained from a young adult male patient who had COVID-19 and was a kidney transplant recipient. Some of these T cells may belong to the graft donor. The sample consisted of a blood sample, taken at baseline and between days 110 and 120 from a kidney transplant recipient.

The CDR3 region is CASSPPMVPGANVLTF. The CDR3 nucleotides read TGTGCCAGCAGTCCCCCCATGGTTCCCGGGGCCAACGTCCTGACTTTC. The chain carries TRBV25-1 and TRBJ2-6; D gene ambiguous. This CDR3 has 16 residues. V dropped 5 bases and J dropped 4 bases, with 15 bases sitting between them. CDR1 is MGHDK and CDR2 is SYGVNS in the germline V gene.